This record concerns one T cell receptor (beta chain) sequence. Its antigen is currently unknown. These data belong to a study of cytomegalovirus exposure and HLA in healthy donors. The study, taken as a whole, reports: Cytomegalovirus status, reportedly, was diagnosed with high specificity and sensitivity by the classifier. Cytomegalovirus association was listed for 164 TCR beta chains.

The roughly 120-subject validation cohort, separate from the approximately 670-subject first cohort, included the donors. The CDR3 is made up of 16 amino acids. Germline values: CDR1 LGHNA, CDR2 YSLEER. J was trimmed by 5 bases and V by 3 bases; bases with no gene match: 9. Data came from immunoSEQ multiplex PCR; TCRdb stores just in-frame clones and leaves some out. This sample has hundreds of thousands of clones, with around 87% found just once. Sequenced sample: PBMCs. The receptor's source is a man aged 18 to 29 in good health and CMV-seronegative. The chain employs TRBV4-3 and TRBJ2-1; TRBD2 matches 8 bases. CDR3 DNA sequence: TGCGCCAGCAGCCAGCGACCGGGACTAGTAGACAATGAGCAGTTCTTC. Its translation is CASSQRPGLVDNEQFF.